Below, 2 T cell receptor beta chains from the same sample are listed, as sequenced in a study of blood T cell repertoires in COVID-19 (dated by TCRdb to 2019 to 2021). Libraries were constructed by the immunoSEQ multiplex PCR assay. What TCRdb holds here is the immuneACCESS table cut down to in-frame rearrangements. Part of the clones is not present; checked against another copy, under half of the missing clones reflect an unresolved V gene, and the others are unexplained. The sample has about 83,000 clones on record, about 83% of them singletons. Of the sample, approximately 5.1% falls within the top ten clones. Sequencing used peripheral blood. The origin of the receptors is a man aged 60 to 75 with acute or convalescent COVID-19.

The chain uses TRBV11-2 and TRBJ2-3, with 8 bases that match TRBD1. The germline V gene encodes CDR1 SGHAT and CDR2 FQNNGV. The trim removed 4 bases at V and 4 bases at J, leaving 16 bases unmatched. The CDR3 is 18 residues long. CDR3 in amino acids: CASSSPFSGQVLSDTQYF. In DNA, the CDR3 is TGTGCCAGCAGCTCACCGTTTTCGGGACAGGTCCTTTCAGATACGCAGTATTTT.

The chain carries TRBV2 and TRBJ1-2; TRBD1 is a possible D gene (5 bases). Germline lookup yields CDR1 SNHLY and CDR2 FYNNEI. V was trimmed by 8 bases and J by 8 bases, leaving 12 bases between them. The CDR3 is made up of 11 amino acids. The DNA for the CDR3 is TGTGCCAGCGGTGGGACGGGAGGCTACACCTTC. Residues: CASGGTGGYTF.